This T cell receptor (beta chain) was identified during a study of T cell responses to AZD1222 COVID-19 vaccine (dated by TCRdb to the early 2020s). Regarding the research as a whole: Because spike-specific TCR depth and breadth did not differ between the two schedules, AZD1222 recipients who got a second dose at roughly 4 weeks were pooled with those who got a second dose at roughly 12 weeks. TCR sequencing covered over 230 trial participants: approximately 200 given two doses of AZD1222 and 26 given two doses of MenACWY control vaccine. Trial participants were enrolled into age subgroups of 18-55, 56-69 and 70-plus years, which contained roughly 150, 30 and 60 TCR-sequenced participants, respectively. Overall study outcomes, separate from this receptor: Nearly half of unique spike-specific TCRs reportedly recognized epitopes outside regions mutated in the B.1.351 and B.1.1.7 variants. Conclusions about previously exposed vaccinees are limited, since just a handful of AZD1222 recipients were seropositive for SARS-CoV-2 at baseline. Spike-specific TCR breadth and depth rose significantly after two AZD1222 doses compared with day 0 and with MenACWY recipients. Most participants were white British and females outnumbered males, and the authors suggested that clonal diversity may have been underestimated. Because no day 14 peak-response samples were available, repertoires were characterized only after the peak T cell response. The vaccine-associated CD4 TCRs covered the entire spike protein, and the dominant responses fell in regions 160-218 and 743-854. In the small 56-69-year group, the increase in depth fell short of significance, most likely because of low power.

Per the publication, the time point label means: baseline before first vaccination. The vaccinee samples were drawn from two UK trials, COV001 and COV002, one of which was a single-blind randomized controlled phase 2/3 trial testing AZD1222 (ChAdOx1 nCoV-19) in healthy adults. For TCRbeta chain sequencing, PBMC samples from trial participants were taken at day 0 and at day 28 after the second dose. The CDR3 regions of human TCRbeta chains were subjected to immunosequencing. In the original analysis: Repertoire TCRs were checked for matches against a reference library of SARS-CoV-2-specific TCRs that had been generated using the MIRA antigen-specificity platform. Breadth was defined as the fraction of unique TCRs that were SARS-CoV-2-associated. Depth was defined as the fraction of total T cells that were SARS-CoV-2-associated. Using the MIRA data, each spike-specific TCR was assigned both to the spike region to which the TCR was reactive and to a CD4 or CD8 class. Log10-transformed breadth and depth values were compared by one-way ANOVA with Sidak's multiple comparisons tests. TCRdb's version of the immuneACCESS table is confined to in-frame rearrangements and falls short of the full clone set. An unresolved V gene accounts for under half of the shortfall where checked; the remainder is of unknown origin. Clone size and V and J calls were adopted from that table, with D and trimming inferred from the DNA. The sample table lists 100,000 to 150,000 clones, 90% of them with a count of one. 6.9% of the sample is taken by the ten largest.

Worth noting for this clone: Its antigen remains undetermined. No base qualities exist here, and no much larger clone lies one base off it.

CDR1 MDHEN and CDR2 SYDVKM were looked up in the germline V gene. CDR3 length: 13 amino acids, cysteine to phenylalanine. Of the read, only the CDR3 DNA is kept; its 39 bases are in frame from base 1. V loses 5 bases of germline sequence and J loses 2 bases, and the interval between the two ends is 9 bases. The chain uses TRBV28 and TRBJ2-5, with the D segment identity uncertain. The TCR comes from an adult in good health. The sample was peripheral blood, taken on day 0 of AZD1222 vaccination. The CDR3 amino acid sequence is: CASSGGLQETQYF. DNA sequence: TGTGCCAGCAGTGGTGGATTGCAAGAGACCCAGTACTTC.